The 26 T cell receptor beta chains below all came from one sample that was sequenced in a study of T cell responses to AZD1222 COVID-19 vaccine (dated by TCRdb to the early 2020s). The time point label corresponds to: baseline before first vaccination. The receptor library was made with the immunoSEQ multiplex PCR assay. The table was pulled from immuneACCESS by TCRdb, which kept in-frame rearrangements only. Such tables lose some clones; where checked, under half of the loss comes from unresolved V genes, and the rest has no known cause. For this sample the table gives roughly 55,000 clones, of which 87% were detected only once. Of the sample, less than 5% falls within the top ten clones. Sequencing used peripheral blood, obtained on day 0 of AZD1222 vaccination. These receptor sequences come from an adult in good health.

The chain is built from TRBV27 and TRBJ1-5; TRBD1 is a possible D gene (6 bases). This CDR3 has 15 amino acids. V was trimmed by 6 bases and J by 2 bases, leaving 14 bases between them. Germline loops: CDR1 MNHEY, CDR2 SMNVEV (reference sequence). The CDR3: CASSAGQFGNQPQHF. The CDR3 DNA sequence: TGTGCCAGCAGCGCTGGACAGTTTGGCAATCAGCCCCAGCATTTT.

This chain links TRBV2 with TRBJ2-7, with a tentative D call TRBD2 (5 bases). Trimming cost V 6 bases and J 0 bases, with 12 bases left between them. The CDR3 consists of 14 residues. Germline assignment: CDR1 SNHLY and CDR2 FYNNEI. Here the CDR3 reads CASRSGPLSYEQYF. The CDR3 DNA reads TGTGCCAGCAGGAGCGGACCCCTCTCCTACGAGCAGTACTTC.

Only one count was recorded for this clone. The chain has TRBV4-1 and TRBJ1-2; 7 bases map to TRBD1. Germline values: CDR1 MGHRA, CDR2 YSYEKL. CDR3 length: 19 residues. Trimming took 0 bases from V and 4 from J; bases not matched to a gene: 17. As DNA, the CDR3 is TGCGCCAGCAGCCAAGAACCTACTGCCCCGGGAGGACAGGCCTATGGCTACACCTTC. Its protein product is CASSQEPTAPGGQAYGYTF.

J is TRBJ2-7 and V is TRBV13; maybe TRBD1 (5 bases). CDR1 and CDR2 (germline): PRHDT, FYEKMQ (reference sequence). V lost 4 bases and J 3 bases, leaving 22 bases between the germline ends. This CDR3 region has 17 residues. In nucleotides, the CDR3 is TGTGCCAGCAGCTCCTCCTTCTGGCAGGGCCGAAACTACGAGCAGTACTTC. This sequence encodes CASSSSFWQGRNYEQYF.

This chain's CDR3 is CASNQLWTAAVGYTF. The CDR3 DNA sequence: TGTGCCAGTAACCAACTATGGACGGCGGCGGTGGGCTACACCTTC. This chain joins TRBV19 and TRBJ1-2; unclear D gene. The germline CDR1 and CDR2 sequences are LNHDA and SQIVND (reference sequence). V lost 7 bases, J lost 8 bases, and 23 bases lay in between. The CDR3 runs 15 residues.

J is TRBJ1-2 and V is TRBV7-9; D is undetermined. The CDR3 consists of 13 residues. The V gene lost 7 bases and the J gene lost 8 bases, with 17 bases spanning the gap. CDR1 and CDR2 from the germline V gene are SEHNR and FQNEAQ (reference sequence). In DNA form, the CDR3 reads TGTGCCAGCACCCACGATCTGTTCACGGGCTACACCTTC. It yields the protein CASTHDLFTGYTF.

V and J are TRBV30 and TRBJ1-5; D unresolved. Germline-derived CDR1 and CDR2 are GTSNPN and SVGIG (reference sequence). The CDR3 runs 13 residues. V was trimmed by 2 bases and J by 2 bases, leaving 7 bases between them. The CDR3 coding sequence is TGTGCCTGGAGTCCCGAAGGCAATCAGCCCCAGCATTTT. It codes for CAWSPEGNQPQHF.

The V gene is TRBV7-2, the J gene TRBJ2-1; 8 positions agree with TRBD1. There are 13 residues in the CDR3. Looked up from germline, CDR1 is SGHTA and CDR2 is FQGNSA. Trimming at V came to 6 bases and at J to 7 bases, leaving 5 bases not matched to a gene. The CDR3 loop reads CASSPTGGNEQFF. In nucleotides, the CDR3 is TGTGCCAGCAGTCCTACAGGGGGTAATGAGCAGTTCTTC.

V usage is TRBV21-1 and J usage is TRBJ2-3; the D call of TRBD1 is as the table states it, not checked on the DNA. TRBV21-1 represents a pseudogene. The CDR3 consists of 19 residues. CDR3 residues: CASSKYQGKPPSHTDTQYF. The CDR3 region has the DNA TGTGCCAGCAGCAAATACCAGGGGAAGCCTCCGTCCCACACAGATACGCAGTATTTT.

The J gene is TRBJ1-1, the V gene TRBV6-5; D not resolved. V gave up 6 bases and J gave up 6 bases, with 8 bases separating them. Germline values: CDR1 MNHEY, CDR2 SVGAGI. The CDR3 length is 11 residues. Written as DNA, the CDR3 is TGTGCCAGCAGGCGAAGCGCTGAAGCTTTCTTT. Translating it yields CASRRSAEAFF.

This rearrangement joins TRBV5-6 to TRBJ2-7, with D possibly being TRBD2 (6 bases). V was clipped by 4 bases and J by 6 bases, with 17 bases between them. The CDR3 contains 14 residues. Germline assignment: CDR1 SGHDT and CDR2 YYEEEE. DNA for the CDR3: TGTGCCAGCAGCCCGGGGGTCGGCTGGCGCGAGCAGTACTTC. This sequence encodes CASSPGVGWREQYF. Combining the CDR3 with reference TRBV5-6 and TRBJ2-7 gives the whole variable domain DAGVTQSPTHLIKTRGQQVTLRCSPKSGHDTVSWYQQALGQGPQFIFQYYEEEERQRGNFPDRFSGHQFPNYSSELNVNALLLGDSALYLCASSPGVGWREQYFGPGTRLTVT.

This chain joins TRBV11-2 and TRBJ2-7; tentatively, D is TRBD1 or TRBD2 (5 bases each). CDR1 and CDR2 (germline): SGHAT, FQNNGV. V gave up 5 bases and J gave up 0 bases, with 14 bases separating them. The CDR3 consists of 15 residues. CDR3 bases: TGTGCCAGCAGCATCCCCGGGACGGCCTCCTACGAGCAGTACTTC. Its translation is CASSIPGTASYEQYF.

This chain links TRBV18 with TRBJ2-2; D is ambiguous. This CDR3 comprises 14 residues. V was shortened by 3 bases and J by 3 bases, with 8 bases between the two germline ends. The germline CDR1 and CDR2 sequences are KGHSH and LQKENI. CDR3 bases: TGTGCCAGCTCACCCCAGCTAGACACCGGGGAGCTGTTTTTT. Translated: CASSPQLDTGELFF.

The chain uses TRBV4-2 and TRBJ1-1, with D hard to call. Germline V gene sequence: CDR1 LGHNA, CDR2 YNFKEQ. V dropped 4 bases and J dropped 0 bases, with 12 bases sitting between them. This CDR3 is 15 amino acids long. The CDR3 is CASSPWTGLNTEAFF. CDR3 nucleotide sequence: TGTGCCAGCAGCCCTTGGACTGGGTTGAACACTGAAGCTTTCTTT.

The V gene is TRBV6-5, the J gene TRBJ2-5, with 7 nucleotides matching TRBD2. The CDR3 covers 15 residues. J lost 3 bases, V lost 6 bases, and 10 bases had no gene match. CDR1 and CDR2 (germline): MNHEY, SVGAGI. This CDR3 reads CASRPSGTTKETQYF. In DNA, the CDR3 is TGTGCCAGCAGACCCTCCGGGACTACCAAAGAGACCCAGTACTTC.

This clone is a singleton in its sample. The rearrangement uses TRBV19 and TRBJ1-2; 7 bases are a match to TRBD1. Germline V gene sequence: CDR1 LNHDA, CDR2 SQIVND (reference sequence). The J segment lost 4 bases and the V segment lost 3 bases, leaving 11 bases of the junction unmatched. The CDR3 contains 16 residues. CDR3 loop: CASSIGQVGTAYGYTF. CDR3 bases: TGTGCCAGTAGTATCGGCCAAGTTGGGACAGCCTATGGCTACACCTTC.

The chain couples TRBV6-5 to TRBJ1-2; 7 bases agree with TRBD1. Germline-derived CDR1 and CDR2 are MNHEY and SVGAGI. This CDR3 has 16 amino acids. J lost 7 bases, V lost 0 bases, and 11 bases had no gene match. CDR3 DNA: TGTGCCAGCAGTTACTCGGGTGGCAGGGGGTGGGCTGGCTACACCTTC. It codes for CASSYSGGRGWAGYTF.

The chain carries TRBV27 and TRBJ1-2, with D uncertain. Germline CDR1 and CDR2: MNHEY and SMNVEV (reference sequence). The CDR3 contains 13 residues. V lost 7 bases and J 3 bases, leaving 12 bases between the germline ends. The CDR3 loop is CASNGISDYGYTF. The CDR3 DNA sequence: TGTGCCAGCAATGGCATCAGTGACTATGGCTACACCTTC.

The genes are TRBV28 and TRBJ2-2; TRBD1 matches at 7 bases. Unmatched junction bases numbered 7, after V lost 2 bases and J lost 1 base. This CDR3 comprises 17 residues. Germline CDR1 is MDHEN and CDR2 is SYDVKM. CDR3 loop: CASSLRQGQLNTGELFF. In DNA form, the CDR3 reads TGTGCCAGCAGTTTACGACAGGGACAGTTGAACACCGGGGAGCTGTTTTTT.

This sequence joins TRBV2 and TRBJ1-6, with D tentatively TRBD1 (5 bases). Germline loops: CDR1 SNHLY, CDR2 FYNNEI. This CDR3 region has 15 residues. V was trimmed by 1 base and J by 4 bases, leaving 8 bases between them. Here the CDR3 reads CASSEGAGYNSPLHF. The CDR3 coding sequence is TGTGCCAGCAGTGAAGGGGCAGGGTATAATTCACCCCTCCACTTT.

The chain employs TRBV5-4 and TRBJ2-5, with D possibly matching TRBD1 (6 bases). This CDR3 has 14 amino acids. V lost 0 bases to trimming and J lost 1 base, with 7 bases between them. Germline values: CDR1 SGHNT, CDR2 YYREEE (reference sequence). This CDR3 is CASSLGTVQETQYF. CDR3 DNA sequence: TGTGCCAGCAGCTTGGGGACAGTCCAAGAGACCCAGTACTTC.

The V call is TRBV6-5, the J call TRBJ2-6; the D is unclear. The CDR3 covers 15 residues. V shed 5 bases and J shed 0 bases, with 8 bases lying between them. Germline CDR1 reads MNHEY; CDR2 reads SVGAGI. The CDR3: CASSNRASGANVLTF. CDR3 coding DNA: TGTGCCAGCAGTAACCGAGCCTCTGGGGCCAACGTCCTGACTTTC.

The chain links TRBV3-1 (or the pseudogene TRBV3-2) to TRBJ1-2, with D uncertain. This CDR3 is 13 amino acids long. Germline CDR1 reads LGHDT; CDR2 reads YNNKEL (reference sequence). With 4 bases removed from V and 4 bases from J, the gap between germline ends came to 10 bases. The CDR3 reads CASSPRSLYGYTF. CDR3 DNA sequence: TGTGCCAGCAGCCCCCGGTCCCTCTATGGCTACACCTTC.

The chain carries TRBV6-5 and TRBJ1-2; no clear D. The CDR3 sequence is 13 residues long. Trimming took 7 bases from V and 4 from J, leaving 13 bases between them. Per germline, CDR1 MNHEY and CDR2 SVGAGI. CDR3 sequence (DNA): TGTGCCAGCACGACTACGACCATCTATGGCTACACCTTC. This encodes CASTTTTIYGYTF.

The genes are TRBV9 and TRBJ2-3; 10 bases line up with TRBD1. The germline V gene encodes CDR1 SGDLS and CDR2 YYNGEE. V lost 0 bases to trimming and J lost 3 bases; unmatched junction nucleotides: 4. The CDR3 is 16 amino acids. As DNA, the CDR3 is TGTGCCAGCAGCGTAGTGGGGACAGGGGTTACAGATACGCAGTATTTT. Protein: CASSVVGTGVTDTQYF. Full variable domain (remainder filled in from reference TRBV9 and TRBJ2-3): DSGVTQTPKHLITATGQRVTLRCSPRSGDLSVYWYQQSLDQGLQFLIQYYNGEERAKGNILERFSAQQFPDLHSELNLSSLELGDSALYFCASSVVGTGVTDTQYFGPGTRLTVL.

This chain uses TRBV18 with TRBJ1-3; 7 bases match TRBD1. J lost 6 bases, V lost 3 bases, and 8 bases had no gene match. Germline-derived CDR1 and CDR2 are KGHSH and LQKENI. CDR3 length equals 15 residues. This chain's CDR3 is CASSPMPTGKNTIYF. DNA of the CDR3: TGTGCCAGCTCACCCATGCCGACAGGGAAAAACACCATATATTTT.